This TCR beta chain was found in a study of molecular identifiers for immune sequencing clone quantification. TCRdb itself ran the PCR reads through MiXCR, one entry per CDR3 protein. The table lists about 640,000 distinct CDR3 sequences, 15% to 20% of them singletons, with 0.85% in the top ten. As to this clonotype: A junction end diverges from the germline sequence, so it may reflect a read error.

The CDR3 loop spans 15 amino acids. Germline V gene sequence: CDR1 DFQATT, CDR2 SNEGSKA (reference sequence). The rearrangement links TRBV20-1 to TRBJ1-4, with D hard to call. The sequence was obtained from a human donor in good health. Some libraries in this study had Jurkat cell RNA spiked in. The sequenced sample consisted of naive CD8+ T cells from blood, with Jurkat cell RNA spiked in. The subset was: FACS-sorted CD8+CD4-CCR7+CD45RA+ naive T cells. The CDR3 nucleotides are TGCAGTGCTAGAGAGCGGAGCTTGCTATTTGAAGAACTGTTTTTT. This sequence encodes CSARERSLLFEELFF.